The rows below give T cell receptor beta chains drawn from one sample of a study of neurological immune-mediated disorders. Using its own MiXCR run on the 5' RACE reads, TCRdb lists one record per CDR3 protein. The sample holds some 25,000 distinct CDR3 sequences, less than 15% seen once. Sequenced input: CD4+ T cells from blood. These receptors all stem from a female donor with HTLV-1-associated myelopathy (HAM/TSP). The CDR3 runs from the conserved cysteine through the conserved F or W. D genes are given only for firm matches. The size entry is marked missing in some rows and otherwise reads once, few, many or a size class.

V	size	J	D	DNA	CDR3
TRBV3-1	few	TRBJ2-5	TRBD2	TGTGCCAGCAGCACCGAGGGTCTAGCGGACCAAGAGACCCAGTACTTC	CASSTEGLADQETQYF
TRBV6-6	many	TRBJ1-5	.	TGTGCCAGCAGGAAGACCAGGGAAGGCCAGCCCCAGCATTTT	CASRKTREGQPQHF
TRBV20-1	medium-sized	TRBJ1-2	TRBD1	TGCAGTGCTAGAGGGACAGGGGGCGGCTACACCTTC	CSARGTGGGYTF
TRBV12-3/TRBV12-4	many	TRBJ1-1	.	TGTGCCAGCAGTTTAAGTACGGACACTGAAGCTTTCTTT	CASSLSTDTEAFF
TRBV6-5	many	TRBJ1-1	.	TGTGCCAGCAGTTACGGCGGGGGACTGGGCACTGAAGCTTTCTTT	CASSYGGGLGTEAFF
TRBV5-1	.	TRBJ2-7	.	TGCGCCAGCAGCTCGATCCTCGTGGCAGGGCGGCGTGTAGTCTACTACGAGCAGTACTTC	CASSSILVAGRRVVYYEQYF
TRBV20-1	many	TRBJ2-5	TRBD2	TGCAGTGCTAGAGACCCGGGACTAGCGGGGACGGAGACCCAGTACTTC	CSARDPGLAGTETQYF
TRBV12-3/TRBV12-4	many	TRBJ2-2	TRBD1	TGTGCCAGCAGCTTACCCTCCGACAGGGTAAACACCGGGGAGCTGTTTTTT	CASSLPSDRVNTGELFF
TRBV20-1	many	TRBJ1-2	.	TGCAGTGCTAGAGTTCGGGAGGGAGGCTATGGCTACACCTTC	CSARVREGGYGYTF
TRBV5-6	many	TRBJ2-4	TRBD2	TGTGCCAGCAGCCCCCGGACTAGCGGACTAGCCAAAAACATTCAGTACTTC	CASSPRTSGLAKNIQYF
TRBV9	.	TRBJ2-6	TRBD1	TGTGCCAGCAGCGTAGTTGGGGGACAGGGGGCATCTGGGGCCAACGTCCTGACTTTC	CASSVVGGQGASGANVLTF
TRBV20-1	many	TRBJ2-7	.	TGCAGTGCTAGGGGGCCAGGGAGCTACGAGCAGTACTTC	CSARGPGSYEQYF
TRBV5-1	many	TRBJ1-2	TRBD1	TGCGCCAGCAGCTTCCCAGGGGGCAGCTATGGCTACACCTTC	CASSFPGGSYGYTF
TRBV5-6	many	TRBJ2-1	TRBD2	TGTGCCAGCAGCTTGGTACTAGCGGGGGGGCCGGGTGAGCAGTTCTTC	CASSLVLAGGPGEQFF
TRBV6-6	many	TRBJ2-1	TRBD2	TGTGCCAGCGGGAATGTAGCGGGAGGTACGAATGAGCAGTTCTTC	CASGNVAGGTNEQFF
TRBV7-6	.	TRBJ1-2	.	TGTGCCAGCAGCCCTAGGGGATGGCAGGGAGCCGGTGGCTACACCTTC	CASSPRGWQGAGGYTF